A single sample gave rise to the 2 T cell receptor beta chains below, sequenced in a study of OX40 agonist ivuxolimab in advanced cancers. The repertoire was sequenced with immunoSEQ multiplex PCR; TCRdb's copy has only in-frame clones and lacks some. The profile shows about 91,000 clones, around 83% of them singletons. Sequencing was performed on CD4+ or CD8+ T cells sorted from blood, taken in a trial of the OX40 agonist ivuxolimab. Every receptor here comes from an adult with an advanced solid tumor such as melanoma, head and neck, liver or kidney cancer.

The rearrangement links TRBV21-1 to TRBJ2-7; TRBD2 was called by the table and not checked on the DNA. TRBV21-1 is a pseudogene. The CDR3 covers 15 residues. CDR3 in DNA: TGTGCCAGCAGCAAAGGCCAGACTAGCGGGTACGAGCAGTACGTC. This gives the protein CASSKGQTSGYEQYV.

The chain has TRBV6-1 and TRBJ1-6, with D hard to call. The CDR3 has 15 amino acids. V dropped 0 bases and J dropped 10 bases, with 13 bases sitting between them. Germline V lookup: CDR1 MNHNS, CDR2 SASEGT. DNA of the CDR3: TGTGCCAGCAGTGAAGCAACGGGAGGGCAGTCACCCCTCCACTTT. Residues: CASSEATGGQSPLHF.